The 15 T cell receptor beta chains given below trace back to one sample, sequenced in a study of shared clonotypes between healthy human individuals. Selected positively for CCR7 and CD45RO-negative, naive CD8 cells excluded terminally differentiated effector memory CD45RA+ cells. Sequenced by immunoSEQ multiplex PCR; TCRdb stores in-frame clones only, minus some. The data contain roughly 2,000,000 clones, roughly 95% of them singletons. Sequenced: naive CD8+ T cells sorted from blood. These receptors originate from a young man in good health.

This chain connects TRBV6-5 to TRBJ1-1; D remains unclear. CDR3 length: 15 residues. V was cut by 7 bases and J by 6 bases, with 21 bases left in between. Germline loops: CDR1 MNHEY, CDR2 SVGAGI. The chain's CDR3 is CASTDDLGSGAEAFF. The DNA for the CDR3 is TGTGCCAGCACCGACGACCTAGGGTCAGGCGCTGAAGCTTTCTTT.

The V and J genes are TRBV10-3 and TRBJ1-3; unclear D gene. The CDR3 loop spans 13 amino acids. CDR1 is ENHRY and CDR2 is SYGVKD in the germline V gene. V was shortened by 10 bases and J by 0 bases, with 10 bases between the two germline ends. The chain's CDR3 is CATHRDSGNTIYF. CDR3 bases: TGTGCCACTCACCGCGACTCTGGAAACACCATATATTTT.

The chain links TRBV27 to TRBJ1-2; possible D gene TRBD1, 6 bases. Trimming took off 6 bases at V and 10 bases at J, with 15 bases between the two ends. Per germline, CDR1 MNHEY and CDR2 SMNVEV (reference sequence). The CDR3 has 12 residues. The CDR3 region is CASRAGTWDYTF. CDR3 nucleotide sequence: TGTGCCAGCAGAGCCGGGACATGGGACTACACCTTC.

The count of this clone is one. The rearrangement joins TRBV28 to TRBJ1-6; 10 bases match TRBD1. V lost 6 bases to trimming and J lost 8 bases; unmatched junction nucleotides: 7. The CDR3 extends over 15 amino acids. From germline, CDR1 is MDHEN and CDR2 SYDVKM. This CDR3 is CASREPGTGDSPLHF. The CDR3 nucleotides are TGTGCCAGCAGAGAACCCGGGACAGGGGATTCACCCCTCCACTTT.

Comment on this clone: Other DNA sequences in the same sample also yield this CDR3. The V and J genes are TRBV5-1 and TRBJ2-7; TRBD1 is a possible D gene (5 bases). Trimming cost V 2 bases and J 4 bases, with 7 bases left between them. Germline CDR1 and CDR2: SGHRS and YFSETQ. The length of the CDR3 is 12 residues. CDR3 DNA: TGCGCCAGCAGCTTTGACAGTTACGAGCAGTACTTC. It translates to CASSFDSYEQYF. Using reference TRBV5-1 and TRBJ2-7 for the parts outside the CDR3, the full variable domain is KAGVTQTPRYLIKTRGQQVTLSCSPISGHRSVSWYQQTPGQGLQFLFEYFSETQRNKGNFPGRFSGRQFSNSRSEMNVSTLELGDSALYLCASSFDSYEQYFGPGTRLTVT.

The genes are TRBV19 and TRBJ2-5; tentatively, D is TRBD1 or TRBD2 (5 bases each). There are 14 residues in the CDR3. Between the trimmed V and J ends, which lost 5 bases and 7 bases, there was a span of 17 bases. Germline CDR1 and CDR2: LNHDA and SQIVND (reference sequence). The CDR3 protein is CASSPSPGLGTQYF. The CDR3 DNA reads TGTGCCAGTAGTCCTTCCCCGGGGCTTGGGACCCAGTACTTC.

This chain uses TRBV27 with TRBJ2-5, with D unresolved. Germline loops: CDR1 MNHEY, CDR2 SMNVEV (reference sequence). The CDR3 contains 13 residues. V lost 5 bases and J lost 11, with 18 bases in between. CDR3 nucleotide sequence: TGTGCCAGCAGTCCCTCGACACTCCACGCTCAGTACTTC. It translates to CASSPSTLHAQYF.

V gene TRBV29-1 combines with J gene TRBJ2-5, with 11 bases aligning to TRBD2. The tail of the sequence fits TRBJ2-7 better, so the J call may be wrong. Germline CDR1 SQVTM, CDR2 ANQGSEA. This CDR3 contains 12 residues. In DNA form, the CDR3 reads TGCAGCGGCTTAGCGGGAGGGTACGAGCAGTACTTC. Translation gives CSGLAGGYEQYF.

The chain links TRBV6-6 to TRBJ1-1; 9 positions match TRBD1. The CDR3 spans 15 residues. Germline V gives CDR1 MNHNY, CDR2 SVGAGI (reference sequence). J lost 1 base, V lost 5 bases, and 5 bases had no gene match. CDR3 loop: CASSEDRGPNTEAFF. In DNA, the CDR3 is TGTGCCAGCAGTGAGGACAGGGGACCGAACACTGAAGCTTTCTTT.

With regard to this clone: Additional DNA sequences in this sample encode the identical CDR3. The rearrangement uses TRBV27 and TRBJ2-7; possible D gene TRBD1, 6 bases. CDR1 and CDR2 (germline): MNHEY, SMNVEV (reference sequence). The CDR3 covers 14 residues. Trimming stripped 6 bases from V and 3 bases from J, with 15 bases between. This CDR3 reads CASSPTGISYEQYF. The CDR3 DNA is TGTGCCAGCAGCCCCACAGGGATAAGCTACGAGCAGTACTTC.

The chain carries TRBV4-1 and TRBJ2-7; no clear D. Trimming removed 1 base from V and 3 bases from J, with 10 bases in between. This CDR3 has 14 amino acids. The germline V gene encodes CDR1 MGHRA and CDR2 YSYEKL. CDR3 in DNA: TGCGCCAGCAGCCAAGTCCGGCGAGACTACGAGCAGTACTTC. It encodes CASSQVRRDYEQYF.

In regard to this clone: Distinct nucleotide sequences in the sample also encode this CDR3. CDR3 in amino acids: CASSLDFSSGNTIYF. In nucleotides, the CDR3 is TGCGCCAGCAGCTTGGACTTTAGCTCTGGAAACACCATATATTTT. The V call is TRBV5-1, the J call TRBJ1-3; D is ambiguous. CDR1 is SGHRS and CDR2 is YFSETQ in the germline V gene. CDR3 length: 15 amino acids. The V end was cut by 0 bases, the J end by 0 bases, with 7 bases between.

The rearrangement uses TRBV10-2 and TRBJ1-6, with D possibly TRBD1 on 6 matching bases. This CDR3 region has 13 residues. Germline-derived CDR1 and CDR2 are WSHSY and SAAADI. V was shortened by 8 bases and J by 5 bases, with 10 bases between the two germline ends. CDR3: CASRGLDNSPLHF. DNA of the CDR3: TGCGCCAGCCGGGGGCTTGATAATTCACCCCTCCACTTT.

The gene calls are TRBV13 and TRBJ2-7; possible D gene TRBD1, 5 bases. V was trimmed by 3 bases and J by 0 bases, leaving 9 bases between them. The CDR3 runs 14 residues. In germline, CDR1 is PRHDT, CDR2 FYEKMQ (reference sequence). The DNA of the CDR3 is TGTGCCAGCAGCTTTTTCGACAGCTCCTACGAGCAGTACTTC. It translates to CASSFFDSSYEQYF.

The chain uses TRBV5-1 and TRBJ1-1; possible D gene TRBD1, 5 bases. The V gene lost 0 bases and the J gene lost 0 bases, with 9 bases spanning the gap. Germline values: CDR1 SGHRS, CDR2 YFSETQ. The CDR3 has 15 residues. The CDR3 sequence: CASSLDRGLNTEAFF. The CDR3 DNA reads as TGCGCCAGCAGCTTGGATAGGGGCTTGAACACTGAAGCTTTCTTT.